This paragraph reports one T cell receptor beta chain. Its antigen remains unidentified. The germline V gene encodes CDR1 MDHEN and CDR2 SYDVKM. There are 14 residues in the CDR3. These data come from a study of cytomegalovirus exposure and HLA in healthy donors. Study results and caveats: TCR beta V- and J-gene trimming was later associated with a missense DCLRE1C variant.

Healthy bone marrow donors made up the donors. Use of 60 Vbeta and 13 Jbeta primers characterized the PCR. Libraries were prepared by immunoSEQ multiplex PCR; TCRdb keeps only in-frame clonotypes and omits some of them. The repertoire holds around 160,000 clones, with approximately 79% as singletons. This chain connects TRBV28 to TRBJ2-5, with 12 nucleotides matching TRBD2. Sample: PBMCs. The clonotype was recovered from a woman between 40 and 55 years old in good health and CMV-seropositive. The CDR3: CTSGGQDYEETQYF. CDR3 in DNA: TGTACTAGCGGGGGGCAGGACTATGAAGAGACCCAGTACTTC.